These 8 T cell receptor beta chains share one sample of origin, sequenced in a study of CD8 T cells in Susac syndrome. Random-hexamer reverse transcription was applied to about 0.45 to 1 ug RNA. One entry per CDR3 protein results from TCRdb running MiXCR on the immunoSEQ multiplex PCR reads. The data show 110,000 or so distinct CDR3 sequences, 85% to 95% seen once. Sequenced: CD8+ T cells from PBMCs. The origin of the receptors is a human donor in good health.

The chain couples TRBV29-1 to TRBJ2-7; 9 bases agree with TRBD2. Germline CDR1 and CDR2: SQVTM and ANQGSEA. With 3 bases clipped from V and 8 bases from J, the junction kept 5 bases outside the gene matches. The CDR3 is 12 amino acids. The chain's CDR3 is CSVEVLAGQQYF. For the CDR3, the DNA is TGCAGCGTTGAGGTACTAGCGGGCCAGCAGTACTTC.

This chain uses TRBV20-1 with TRBJ1-2; D remains ambiguous. Trimming shortened V by 0 bases and J by 0 bases, and 5 bases separated the two germline ends. This CDR3 has 13 amino acids. The V gene's germline CDR1 is DFQATT and CDR2 SNEGSKA (reference sequence). The CDR3 region is CSARDRPNYGYTF. Written as DNA, the CDR3 is TGCAGTGCTAGAGATCGACCTAACTATGGCTACACCTTC.

This chain connects TRBV5-5 to TRBJ2-2, with a possible D match to TRBD1 (5 bases). CDR3 length equals 18 residues. Germline values: CDR1 SGHKS, CDR2 YYEKEE (reference sequence). V lost 0 bases, J lost 2 bases, and 17 bases lay in between. In nucleotides, the CDR3 is TGTGCCAGCAGCTTGGTCTTGGGTCAGGGCCTCAACACCGGGGAGCTGTTTTTT. Its translation: CASSLVLGQGLNTGELFF.

The J gene is TRBJ2-3, the V gene TRBV20-1; 11 bases agree with TRBD2. The CDR3 runs 16 residues. V dropped 0 bases and J dropped 4; count of bases not matched to a gene: 6. Germline V gene lookup returns CDR1 DFQATT and CDR2 SNEGSKA (reference sequence). The CDR3 loop reads CSARDRLAGYPDTQYF. CDR3 bases: TGCAGTGCTAGAGATCGACTAGCGGGATACCCAGATACGCAGTATTTT.

The chain has TRBV20-1 and TRBJ2-7; TRBD2 matches 14 bases. The CDR3 runs 17 residues. Germline assignment: CDR1 DFQATT and CDR2 SNEGSKA (reference sequence). Trimming at V came to 5 bases and at J to 3 bases, leaving 12 bases not matched to a gene. The CDR3 DNA is TGCAGTGCTCTAAGTCTTACGGGACTAGCGGGAGTCTACGAGCAGTACTTC. This encodes CSALSLTGLAGVYEQYF.

In its sample, this clonotype was seen once. This chain joins TRBV5-1 and TRBJ2-1; 9 bases fit TRBD1. The germline V gene has CDR1 SGHRS and CDR2 YFSETQ. The CDR3 extends over 14 amino acids. The V gene end was trimmed by 6 bases and the J gene end by 5 bases; junction bases not matched to a gene: 6. CDR3 DNA: TGCGCCAGCACTTGGGACAGGGTTGACAATGAGCAGTTCTTC. It is translated as CASTWDRVDNEQFF.

The chain has TRBV20-1 and TRBJ2-7; perhaps TRBD2 as D (6 bases). Germline CDR1 is DFQATT and CDR2 is SNEGSKA (reference sequence). The CDR3 has 12 residues. V shed 6 bases and J shed 3 bases, with 12 bases lying between them. In DNA, the CDR3 is TGCAGTGCCGAGGGACTGGGCTACGAGCAGTACTTC. The encoded protein is CSAEGLGYEQYF.

This clonotype was counted between two and nine times. The rearrangement joins TRBV7-2 to TRBJ1-2; unclear D gene. The CDR3 has 14 residues. In germline, CDR1 is SGHTA, CDR2 FQGNSA. The ends were cut back, 1 base at V and 6 bases at J, with 12 bases in the middle. This chain's CDR3 is CASSLGVTIDGYTF. Written as DNA, the CDR3 is TGTGCCAGCAGCTTAGGGGTAACGATCGATGGCTACACCTTC.